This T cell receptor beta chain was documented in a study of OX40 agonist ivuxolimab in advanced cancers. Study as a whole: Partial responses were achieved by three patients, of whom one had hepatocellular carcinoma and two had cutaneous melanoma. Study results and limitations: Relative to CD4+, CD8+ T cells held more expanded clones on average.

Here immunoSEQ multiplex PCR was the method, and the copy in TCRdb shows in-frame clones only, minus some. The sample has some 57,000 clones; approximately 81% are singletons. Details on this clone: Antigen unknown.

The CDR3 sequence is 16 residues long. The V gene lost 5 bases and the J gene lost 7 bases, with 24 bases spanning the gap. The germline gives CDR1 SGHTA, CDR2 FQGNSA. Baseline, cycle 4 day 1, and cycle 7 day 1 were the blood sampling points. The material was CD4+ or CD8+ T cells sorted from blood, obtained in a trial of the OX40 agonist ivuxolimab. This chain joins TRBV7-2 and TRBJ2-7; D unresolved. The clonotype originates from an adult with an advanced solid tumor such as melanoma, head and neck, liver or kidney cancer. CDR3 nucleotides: TGTGCCAGCAGCCCAATCGGACGATTCTCCATTGGGGAGCAGTACTTC. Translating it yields CASSPIGRFSIGEQYF.